The clone carrying this T cell receptor (beta chain) was seen more than once but under ten times. Its antigen is not known. The data were obtained in a study of cytomegalovirus exposure and HLA in healthy donors. General study points: Across donors, most TCRs were seen rarely, yet some public ones were widespread.

The length of the CDR3 is 11 residues. Trimming took off 1 base at V and 5 bases at J, with 3 bases between the two ends. CDR1 and CDR2 from the germline V gene are SGHTA and FQGNSA. 13 Jbeta primers and 60 Vbeta primers were used for the PCR. The protocol was immunoSEQ multiplex PCR, while the TCRdb copy is restricted to in-frame clones and leaves out a portion. The sample carries 200,000 or so clones, 84% recorded once. Specimen: PBMCs. The V and J genes are TRBV7-2 and TRBJ2-7; D remains ambiguous. The receptor was derived from a boy between 10 and 17 years old in good health and CMV-seronegative. This CDR3 reads CASSLVDEQYF. CDR3 DNA sequence: TGTGCCAGCAGCTTAGTCGACGAGCAGTACTTC.